The entry below gives a single T cell receptor beta chain sequence along with its context. The data were obtained in a study of blood T cell repertoires in COVID-19. Study summary: PBMCs, B-cell-depleted T cells, or T cells provided the cDNA or gDNA that made up the material.

The CDR3 is made up of 15 amino acids. With 3 bases removed from V and 8 bases from J, the gap between germline ends came to 17 bases. Germline assignment: CDR1 KGHSH and CDR2 LQKENI. The authors' processing: By means of reference gene primer amplification, nucleated cell counts were estimated. Only in-frame clones appear in the TCRdb table, and some are missing; sequencing was by immunoSEQ multiplex PCR. V, J and clone size are taken as reported in that table, and D and trimming were inferred from the DNA itself. The repertoire holds about 110,000 clones, around four fifths seen once, with about 3.8% in the top ten.

The chain employs TRBV18 and TRBJ2-1, with D possibly TRBD1 on 6 matching bases. The specimen sequenced was peripheral blood. The TCR sequence derives from a woman between 65 and 79 years old with acute or convalescent COVID-19. This chain's CDR3 is CASSPPSGRGYEQFF. The DNA for the CDR3 is TGTGCCAGCTCACCCCCCTCGGGCAGGGGCTATGAGCAGTTCTTC.